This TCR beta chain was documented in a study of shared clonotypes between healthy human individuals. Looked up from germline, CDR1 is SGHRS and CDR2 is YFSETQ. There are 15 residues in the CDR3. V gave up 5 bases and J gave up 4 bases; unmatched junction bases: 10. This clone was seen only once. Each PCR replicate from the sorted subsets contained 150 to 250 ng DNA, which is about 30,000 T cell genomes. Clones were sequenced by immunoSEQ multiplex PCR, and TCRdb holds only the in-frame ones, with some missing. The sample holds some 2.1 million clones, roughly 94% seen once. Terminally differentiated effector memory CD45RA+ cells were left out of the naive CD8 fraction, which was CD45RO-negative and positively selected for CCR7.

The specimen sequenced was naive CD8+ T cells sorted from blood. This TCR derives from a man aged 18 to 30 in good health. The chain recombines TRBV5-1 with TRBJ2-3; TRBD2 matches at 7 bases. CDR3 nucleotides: TGCGCCAGCAGTCCTAGCGGAATCACTCCAGATACGCAGTATTTT. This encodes CASSPSGITPDTQYF. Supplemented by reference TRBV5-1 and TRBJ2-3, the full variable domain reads KAGVTQTPRYLIKTRGQQVTLSCSPISGHRSVSWYQQTPGQGLQFLFEYFSETQRNKGNFPGRFSGRQFSNSRSEMNVSTLELGDSALYLCASSPSGITPDTQYFGPGTRLTVL.